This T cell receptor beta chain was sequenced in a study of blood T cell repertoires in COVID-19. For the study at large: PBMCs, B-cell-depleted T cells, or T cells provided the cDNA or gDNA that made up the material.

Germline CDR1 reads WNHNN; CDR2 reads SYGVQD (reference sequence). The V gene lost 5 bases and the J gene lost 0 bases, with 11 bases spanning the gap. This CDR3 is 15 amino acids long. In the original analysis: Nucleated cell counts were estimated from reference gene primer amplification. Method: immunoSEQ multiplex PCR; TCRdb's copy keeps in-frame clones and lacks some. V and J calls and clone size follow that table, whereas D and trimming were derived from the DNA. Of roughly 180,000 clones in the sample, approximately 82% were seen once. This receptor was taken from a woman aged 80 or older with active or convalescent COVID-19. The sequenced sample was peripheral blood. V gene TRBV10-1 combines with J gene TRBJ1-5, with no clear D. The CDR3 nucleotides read TGCGCCAGCAGTTTACAGATTCGTAGCAATCAGCCCCAGCATTTT. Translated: CASSLQIRSNQPQHF.